This T cell receptor (beta chain) was captured in a study of blood T cell repertoires in COVID-19 (dated by TCRdb to between 2020 and 2021). Regarding the research as a whole: Samples from collaborators originated in the United States, Italy and Spain and spanned both the acute and convalescent phases of COVID-19. The prospective study material was composed of cDNA or gDNA derived from T cells, B-cell-depleted T cells, or PBMCs. Subjects who had been exposed to COVID-19, were actively infected with it, or had recovered from it provided the deeply sampled blood TCRbeta repertoires that made up the dataset. The repertoires were released in a freely available public database intended as a resource for research on the immune response to SARS-CoV-2. The samples were drawn from the first 160 participants of the ongoing ImmuneRACE study and from 1,200 or so subjects provided by 6 global collaborators. A de-identified subject ID, COVID-19 status, age in years and sex were almost always included in the sample metadata. HLA class I and class II types, where available, came from metadata supplied by the sample provider rather than from assay-based typing. Results and caveats for the whole study, not just this receptor: The quantity of clinical and demographic metadata differed by source and by participant and was supplied without curation.

The CDR3 spans 12 residues, from the cysteine through the phenylalanine. Just CDR3 DNA is preserved here, 36 bases in frame from base 1. The CDR1 and CDR2 encoded by the germline V gene (reference sequence) are GTSNPN and SVGIG. The V end loses 5 bases and the J end loses 0 bases, and a stretch of 7 bases separates them. Collaborating institutions collected whole blood in K2EDTA tubes following their own protocols. For TCRbeta analysis, collaborator samples were shipped as frozen whole blood, as isolated PBMCs, or as DNA extracted from either sample type. Concerning this clone: Its antigen target is currently unknown. Nothing much larger sits one base from this clone, and base qualities are not available.

The immunoSEQ Assay, a bias-controlled multiplex PCR, was used to amplify TCRbeta CDR3 regions from genomic DNA. Per the source publication's procedure: Nucleated cell counts per sample were estimated from amplification of reference gene primers within the assay. To quantify the absolute abundance of each unique TCRbeta CDR3 rearrangement, sequence reads were collapsed and filtered. For each sample, productive Simpson clonality was calculated by taking the square root of Simpson's diversity index across productive rearrangements. TCRdb mirrors the immuneACCESS table, restricted to in-frame sequences. Some clones are absent from its copies; in checked studies, under half trace to an unresolved V gene, and the reason for the others is unknown. V, J and clone size derive from that table, while D and trimming were established from the DNA sequence. The sample table lists 150,000 to 200,000 clones, roughly 79% of them with a count of one. 22% of the sample is held by the ten biggest clonotypes.

The rearranged segments are TRBV30 and TRBJ1-1, with TRBD1 perhaps the D gene, on 6 matching bases. The source material was peripheral blood. The TCR was taken from a woman of 80 years or more with acute or convalescent COVID-19. The CDR3 region reads CAWDRMNTEAFF. The DNA reads as follows: TGTGCCTGGGACAGGATGAACACTGAAGCTTTCTTT. Reference TRBV30 and TRBJ1-1 proteins supply the regions before and after the CDR3; the full variable domain is: SQTIHQWPATLVQPVGSPLSLECTVEGTSNPNLYWYRQAAGRGLQLLFYSVGIGQISSEVPQNLSASRPQDRQFILSSKKLLLSDSGFYLCAWDRMNTEAFFGQGTRLTVV.